The TCR beta chain under discussion was sequenced for a study of blood T cell repertoires in COVID-19. Whole-study context: In each case, the material was cDNA or gDNA derived from T cells, B-cell-depleted T cells, or PBMCs.

Ten or more counts support this clone. Libraries were prepared by immunoSEQ multiplex PCR; TCRdb keeps only in-frame clonotypes and omits some of them. The data contain roughly 120,000 clones, about nine tenths of them singletons. Sample: peripheral blood. This TCR derives from a human donor in a cohort sampled during active COVID-19.

The CDR3 DNA reads TGTGCCAGCAGCAAAGACAGTTACAGAGCTCTGGAAACGAGGCAGTCTGGAAACACCATATATTTT. Translated, it gives CASSKDSYRALETRQSGNTIYF. The chain recombines TRBV13 with TRBJ1-3; tentative D call: TRBD1 (5 bases). Germline loops: CDR1 PRHDT, CDR2 FYEKMQ (reference sequence). Between the trimmed V and J ends, which lost 5 bases and 1 base, there was a span of 33 bases. This CDR3 contains 22 residues. Full variable domain (missing parts from reference TRBV13 and TRBJ1-3): AAGVIQSPRHLIKEKRETATLKCYPIPRHDTVYWYQQGPGQDPQFLISFYEKMQSDKGSIPDRFSAQQFSDYHSELNMSSLELGDSALYFCASSKDSYRALETRQSGNTIYFGEGSWLTVV.